The entry below gives a single T cell receptor beta chain sequence along with its context. Its antigen is currently unknown. Everyone who donated was a Caucasian adult who lived in Nashville, Tennessee. These data belong to a study of shared clonotypes between healthy human individuals. Study as a whole: Contributing individuals were a couple of females and three males aged 18 to 49. Findings of the study overall: Naive subsets usually exceeded memory subsets in estimated richness. Naive CD4 clonotype sharing across several donors was around 5%.

The data were produced by immunoSEQ multiplex PCR, yet TCRdb's version contains in-frame clones alone and is incomplete. Seen here are about 380,000 clones, just over 95% observed once, and the top ten hold less than 0.35%. The receptor's source is a man in his thirties or forties in good health. Sample: memory CD8+ T cells sorted from blood. The subset is: CD45RO+ cells pooled with CCR7-negative TemRA cells.

CDR3 sequence (DNA): TGTGCCAGCAGCTTAGGGGGGGCGGGTGAAAAACTGTTTTTT. As protein: CASSLGGAGEKLFF. This chain joins TRBV7-6 and TRBJ1-4, with D perhaps TRBD1 (6 bases). The V end lost 1 base, the J end lost 7 bases, and 10 bases lay between the germline ends. There are 14 residues in the CDR3. Germline loops: CDR1 SGHVS, CDR2 FNYEAQ.